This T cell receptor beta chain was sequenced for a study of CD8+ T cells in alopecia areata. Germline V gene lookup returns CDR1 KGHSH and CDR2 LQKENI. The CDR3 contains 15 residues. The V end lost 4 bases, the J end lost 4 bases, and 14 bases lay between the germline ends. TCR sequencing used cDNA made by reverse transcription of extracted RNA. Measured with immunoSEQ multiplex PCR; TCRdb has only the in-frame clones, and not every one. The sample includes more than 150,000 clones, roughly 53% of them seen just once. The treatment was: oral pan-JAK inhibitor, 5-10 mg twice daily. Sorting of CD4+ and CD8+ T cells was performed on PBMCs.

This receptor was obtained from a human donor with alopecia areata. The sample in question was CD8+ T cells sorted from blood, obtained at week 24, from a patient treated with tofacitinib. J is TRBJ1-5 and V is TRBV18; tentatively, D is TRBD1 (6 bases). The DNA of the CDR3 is TGTGCCAGCTCACTCAAACGGACAGCTAATCAGCCCCAGCATTTT. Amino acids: CASSLKRTANQPQHF. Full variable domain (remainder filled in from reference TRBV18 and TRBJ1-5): NAGVMQNPRHLVRRRGQEARLRCSPMKGHSHVYWYRQLPEEGLKFMVYLQKENIIDESGMPKERFSAEFPKEGPSILRIQQVVRGDSAAYFCASSLKRTANQPQHFGDGTRLSIL.